This record concerns one T cell receptor (beta chain) sequence. The antigen is not known. The CDR3 runs to 15 residues. Looked up from germline, CDR1 is SGHRS and CDR2 is YFSETQ. Between the trimmed V and J ends, which lost 0 bases and 4 bases, there was a span of 10 bases. This sample was taken from a study of T cell responses to AZD1222 COVID-19 vaccine. Study-wide findings and caveats: Following two doses of AZD1222, Spike-specific TCR breadth and depth rose. With dominance at 160-218 and 743-854, vaccine-associated CD4 TCRs spanned spike.

Produced via immunoSEQ multiplex PCR; TCRdb's table is partial and in-frame only. This table holds under 150,000 clones, approximately 94% found once. This material consisted of peripheral blood, taken on day 0 of AZD1222 vaccination. This chain links TRBV5-1 with TRBJ2-2, with D uncertain. The receptor was derived from an adult in good health. CDR3 nucleotides: TGCGCCAGCAGCTTGGTGGGTGTGGCCACCGGGGAGCTGTTTTTT. Translating it yields CASSLVGVATGELFF.